Following are 13 T cell receptor beta chains from one sample sequenced in a study of tumor-infiltrating lymphocytes in primary liver carcinoma. The template, around 540 ng total RNA, yielded TCR beta cDNA made with a constant-region primer. Employing slightly modified ARM-PCR, three nested multiplex PCR rounds were run, and these gave rise to the TCR beta libraries. Investigators reported that the first two PCR rounds, at 10 to 11 cycles each, used TRBV1-TRBV30 forward primers with a C-beta reverse primer. In TCRdb, the multiplex PCR reads were re-called with MiXCR into one record per CDR3 protein. The table has over 75,000 distinct CDR3 sequences, less than 70% seen once. The study co-extracted DNA and RNA from about 21-30 mg of unsorted bulk tissue. Sample: tumor-adjacent normal liver tissue. The receptors were gathered from a man aged 35 to 55 with primary liver carcinoma and hepatitis B virus infection.

V gene TRBV4-1 combines with J gene TRBJ2-1; 12 bases are shared with TRBD2. The CDR3 runs 16 residues. The germline V gene encodes CDR1 MGHRA and CDR2 YSYEKL. Trimming at V came to 9 bases and at J to 4 bases, leaving 10 bases not matched to a gene. For the CDR3, the DNA is TGCGCCAGTATCCAAGTCGGGACTAGCGGGTACAATGAGCAGTTCTTC. Translation: CASIQVGTSGYNEQFF.

About this clonotype itself: A much larger clone is a single base away; this may be a read error. This rearrangement joins TRBV6-6 to TRBJ1-5; 7 bases line up with TRBD1. Germline-derived CDR1 and CDR2 are MNHNY and SVGAGI (reference sequence). The CDR3 totals 15 residues. V lost 6 bases, J lost 7 bases, and 12 bases stayed unmatched. The CDR3 DNA reads as TGTGCCAGCAGCCTCCCTTCAGGGGGGAACCAGCCCCAGCATTTT. Translated: CASSLPSGGNQPQHF.

As to this clonotype: One end of the junction varies from germline; a read error may be responsible. The V and J genes are TRBV11-2 and TRBJ2-1, with D perhaps matching TRBD2 (6 bases). The CDR3 contains 15 residues. Germline V gives CDR1 SGHAT, CDR2 FQNNGV. The CDR3 is CASSDGGNSYNEQFF. For the CDR3, the DNA is TGTGCTAGCAGTGATGGCGGGAACTCCTACAATGAGCAGTTCTTC.

As concerns this clonotype: At one end, the junction sequence differs from germline, possibly due to a read error. The chain uses TRBV11-2 and TRBJ2-7; D may be TRBD1 (5 bases). This CDR3 comprises 17 residues. Germline values: CDR1 SGHAT, CDR2 FQNNGV. DNA of the CDR3: TGCGCCAGCAGCTTAGACTTCTGGACACCCAACTCCTACGAGCAGTACTTC. Protein sequence: CASSLDFWTPNSYEQYF.

Regarding this clonotype: One junction end does not reproduce the germline sequence, and a read error may be involved. The rearrangement joins TRBV11-2 to TRBJ2-1, with a possible D match to TRBD2 (6 bases). Germline assignment: CDR1 SGHAT and CDR2 FQNNGV. The CDR3 length is 15 residues. This chain's CDR3 is CASSPEGNSYDEQFF. The DNA of the CDR3 is TGTGCTAGCAGCCCGGAGGGTAACTCCTACGATGAGCAGTTCTTC.

This clonotype was observed a handful of times. The genes are TRBV4-1 and TRBJ2-1; D gene ambiguous. Trimming removed 5 bases from V and 15 bases from J, with 20 bases in between. CDR1 and CDR2 (germline): MGHRA, YSYEKL. The CDR3 runs 13 residues. CDR3 DNA: TGCGCCAGCAGCTCCTCCCCCGGGTCGGAGTGGTTCTTC. Protein product: CASSSSPGSEWFF.

CDR3 loop: CSLVIGGGYTF. CDR3 coding DNA: TGCAGCCTTGTGATAGGAGGCGGCTACACCTTC. This chain links TRBV29-1 with TRBJ1-2; D gene uncertain. The CDR3 sequence is 11 residues long. CDR1 is SQVTM and CDR2 is ANQGSEA in the germline V gene. The V gene lost 8 bases and the J gene lost 8 bases, with 15 bases spanning the gap.

Comments on this clonotype: This CDR3 is missing its conserved last phenylalanine or tryptophan, likely due to a read error. The chain links TRBV11-1 to TRBJ1-1, with D unclear. V was clipped by 3 bases and J by 4 bases, with 12 bases between them. Germline-derived CDR1 and CDR2 are SGHAT and FQDESV (reference sequence). There are 14 residues in the CDR3. In DNA form, the CDR3 reads TGTGCCAGCAGCTTGGAGGCAGTGGGCACTGAAGCTTTCTTA. The encoded protein is CASSLEAVGTEAFL.

This clonotype has only a few counts. A much larger clonotype is one base distant, so this may be a read error. The rearrangement uses TRBV6-1 and TRBJ2-2, with 7 bases matching TRBD2. This CDR3 has 16 amino acids. The ends lost 4 bases at V and 7 bases at J; junction bases unmatched: 12. Germline V gene data show CDR1 as MNHNS and CDR2 as SASEGT. The CDR3 loop reads CASSGRDGGFGGELFF. The CDR3 DNA follows: TGTGCCAGCAGTGGCCGTGACGGGGGGTTCGGCGGGGAGCTGTTTTTT.

This clonotype showed up just once. A much more abundant neighbour one base away suggests this may be a read error. CDR3 region: CSIFEDMPDGEQYF. The CDR3 coding sequence is TGCAGCATTTTTGAGGACATGCCTGATGGCGAGCAGTACTTC. The chain links TRBV29-1 to TRBJ2-7, with D perhaps matching TRBD1 (5 bases). Germline loops: CDR1 SQVTM, CDR2 ANQGSEA. V lost 8 bases, J lost 6 bases, and 23 bases lay in between. The CDR3 sequence is 14 residues long.

The V call is TRBV24-1, the J call TRBJ2-1; D gene uncertain. There are 11 residues in the CDR3. Germline CDR1 is KGHDR and CDR2 is SFDVKD. The V end lost 5 bases, the J end lost 8 bases, and 6 bases lay between the germline ends. The CDR3 sequence: CATSADDEQFF. CDR3 coding DNA: TGTGCCACCAGTGCCGACGATGAGCAGTTCTTC.

Turning to this clonotype: Germline is not matched at one junction end, which may reflect a read error. The chain couples TRBV11-1 to TRBJ2-5; perhaps TRBD2 as D (5 bases). CDR3 length equals 19 residues. Germline CDR1 reads SGHAT; CDR2 reads FQDESV (reference sequence). The CDR3, as DNA: TGTGCCGGCAGCCCGCCCCCGGAGGTCGGGAAGGAGTTCCAAGAGACCCAGTACTTC. This sequence encodes CAGSPPPEVGKEFQETQYF. Full variable domain (outside the CDR3, taken from reference TRBV11-1 and TRBJ2-5): EAEVAQSPRYKITEKSQAVAFWCDPISGHATLYWYRQILGQGPELLVQFQDESVVDDSQLPKDRFSAERLKGVDSTLKIQPAELGDSAMYLCAGSPPPEVGKEFQETQYFGPGTRLLVL.

Comments on this clonotype: The germline gene is not matched at one end of the junction; a read error may be the cause. The genes are TRBV11-2 and TRBJ2-3, with unresolved D. The CDR3 is 16 residues long. The germline CDR1 and CDR2 sequences are SGHAT and FQNNGV. In DNA form, the CDR3 reads TGTGCCAGCAGCTTAGGACCCAGGCCCGGCACGGATACGCAGTATTTT. Protein: CASSLGPRPGTDTQYF.